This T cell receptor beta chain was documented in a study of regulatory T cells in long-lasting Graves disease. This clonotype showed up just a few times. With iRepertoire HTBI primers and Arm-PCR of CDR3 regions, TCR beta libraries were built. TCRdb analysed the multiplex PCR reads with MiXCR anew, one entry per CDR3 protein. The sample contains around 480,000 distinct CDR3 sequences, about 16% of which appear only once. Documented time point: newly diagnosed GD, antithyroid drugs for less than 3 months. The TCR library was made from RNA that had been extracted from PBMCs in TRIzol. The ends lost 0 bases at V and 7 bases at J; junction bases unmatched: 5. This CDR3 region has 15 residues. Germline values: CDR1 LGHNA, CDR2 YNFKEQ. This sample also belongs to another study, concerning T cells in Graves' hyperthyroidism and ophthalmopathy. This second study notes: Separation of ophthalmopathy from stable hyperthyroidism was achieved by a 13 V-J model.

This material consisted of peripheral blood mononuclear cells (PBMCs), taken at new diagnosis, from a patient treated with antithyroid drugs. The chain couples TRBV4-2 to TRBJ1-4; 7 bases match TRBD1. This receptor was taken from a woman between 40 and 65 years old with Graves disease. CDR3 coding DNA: TGTGCCAGCAGCCAAGATAAGGGGGCGCTTGAAAAACTGTTTTTT. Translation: CASSQDKGALEKLFF.